This TCR beta chain emerged from a study of chemoradiotherapy in HPV16-positive cancers. Points from the study as a whole: Better recurrence-free survival went with HPV-responsive T-cell expansion in HPV16-positive patients.

TCRdb keeps only in-frame clones here, not all; method: immunoSEQ multiplex PCR. There are more than 12,000 clones in the sample; around 88% occur only once, and approximately 3.4% lies in the top ten. Comments on this clone: Its antigen is unidentified.

V lost 1 base and J 1 base, leaving 11 bases between the germline ends. Germline assignment: CDR1 KGHSH and CDR2 LQKENI. CDR3 length equals 16 residues. This receptor was taken from a human donor with HPV-associated anogenital cancer. This specimen consisted of blood, obtained from a patient who underwent chemoradiotherapy. The V call is TRBV18, the J call TRBJ1-3, with unresolved D. The CDR3: CASSPREGPSGNTIYF. The CDR3 DNA sequence: TGTGCCAGCTCACCACGGGAAGGCCCTTCTGGAAACACCATATATTTT.